The 9 T cell receptor beta chains in this list originate from one sample, sequenced in a study of blood T cell repertoires in COVID-19. The repertoire was sequenced with immunoSEQ multiplex PCR; TCRdb's copy has only in-frame clones and lacks some. This sample carries roughly 100,000 clones, around nine tenths of them seen once, and the ten largest clones take around 10%. The specimen sequenced was peripheral blood. These receptors were collected from a man older than 75 with acute or convalescent COVID-19.

This chain connects TRBV12-3 or TRBV12-4 to TRBJ1-4; tentatively, D is TRBD1 (6 bases). V lost 2 bases, J lost 10 bases, and 8 bases lay in between. The CDR3 consists of 12 residues. The CDR3 region is CASSLLGGKLFF. The DNA of the CDR3 is TGTGCCAGCAGTTTATTAGGGGGAAAACTGTTTTTT.

This clone has a handful of counts. The V call is TRBV3-1 (or the pseudogene TRBV3-2), the J call TRBJ1-2; TRBD1 matches 9 bases. CDR3 size: 16 residues. Germline V gives CDR1 LGHDT, CDR2 YNNKEL (reference sequence). J was trimmed by 1 base and V by 4 bases; bases with no gene match: 7. This CDR3 reads CASSPRTGADNYGYTF. The CDR3 bases are TGTGCCAGCAGCCCTCGGACAGGGGCGGATAACTATGGCTACACCTTC.

The chain links TRBV18 to TRBJ1-5, with TRBD1 matching 10 bases. Germline assignment: CDR1 KGHSH and CDR2 LQKENI. J lost 6 bases, V lost 6 bases, and 5 bases had no gene match. This CDR3 has 14 amino acids. CDR3 protein: CASSPGQGSQPQHF. The CDR3 region has the DNA TGTGCCAGCTCGCCGGGACAGGGGAGTCAGCCCCAGCATTTT.

This clone was picked up a small number of times. This chain joins TRBV5-1 and TRBJ2-1; the match to TRBD2 covers 14 bases. The CDR3 is 18 residues long. The germline V gene encodes CDR1 SGHRS and CDR2 YFSETQ. Trimming at V came to 5 bases and at J to 5 bases, leaving 12 bases not matched to a gene. CDR3 region: CASRPTGTSGSKNNEQFF. The CDR3 DNA reads TGCGCCAGCAGGCCAACCGGGACTAGCGGGAGCAAGAACAATGAGCAGTTCTTC.

This clone was seen a handful of times. This chain connects TRBV11-3 to TRBJ2-1; 8 positions match TRBD2. CDR3 size: 15 residues. CDR1 is SGHNT and CDR2 is YENEEA in the germline V gene. V trimming: 5 bases; J trimming: 5 bases; junction bases outside the gene matches: 8. CDR3 in DNA: TGTGCCAGCAGCCGGGGGGGACTACCTAACAATGAGCAGTTCTTC. Translation: CASSRGGLPNNEQFF.

In regard to this clone: The germline gene is not matched at one end of the junction; a read error may be the cause. This chain joins TRBV6-5 and TRBJ1-2; no reliable D call. The CDR3 has 13 amino acids. The germline CDR1 and CDR2 sequences are MNHEY and SVGAGI. The CDR3 loop is CASSDSGSYGYTF. Here the CDR3 DNA reads TGTGCCAGCAGTGACTCGGGCAGCTATGGCTACACCTTC.

The rearrangement joins TRBV2 to TRBJ1-2; 9 nucleotides line up with TRBD1. Trimming at V came to 6 bases and at J to 7 bases, leaving 12 bases not matched to a gene. Germline lookup yields CDR1 SNHLY and CDR2 FYNNEI. The length of the CDR3 is 15 residues. The DNA of the CDR3 is TGTGCCAGCAGATTCATCACAGGGGGCTCTAGTGGCTACACCTTC. Translated, it gives CASRFITGGSSGYTF.

This rearrangement joins TRBV5-1 to TRBJ1-1; D gene unclear. This CDR3 has 14 amino acids. In germline, CDR1 is SGHRS, CDR2 YFSETQ. V lost 2 bases, J lost 1 base, and 9 bases lay in between. CDR3 DNA sequence: TGCGCCAGCAGCTTTAGTCGTGGGAACACTGAAGCTTTCTTT. It codes for CASSFSRGNTEAFF.

This chain joins TRBV19 and TRBJ2-2; 8 nucleotides align to TRBD2. This CDR3 comprises 15 residues. Germline CDR1 LNHDA, CDR2 SQIVND (reference sequence). V shed 7 bases and J 4 bases; nucleotides not matched to a gene: 8. CDR3 amino acids: CASINSGGPTGELFF. In DNA form, the CDR3 reads TGTGCCAGTATAAACAGCGGGGGCCCCACCGGGGAGCTGTTTTTT.